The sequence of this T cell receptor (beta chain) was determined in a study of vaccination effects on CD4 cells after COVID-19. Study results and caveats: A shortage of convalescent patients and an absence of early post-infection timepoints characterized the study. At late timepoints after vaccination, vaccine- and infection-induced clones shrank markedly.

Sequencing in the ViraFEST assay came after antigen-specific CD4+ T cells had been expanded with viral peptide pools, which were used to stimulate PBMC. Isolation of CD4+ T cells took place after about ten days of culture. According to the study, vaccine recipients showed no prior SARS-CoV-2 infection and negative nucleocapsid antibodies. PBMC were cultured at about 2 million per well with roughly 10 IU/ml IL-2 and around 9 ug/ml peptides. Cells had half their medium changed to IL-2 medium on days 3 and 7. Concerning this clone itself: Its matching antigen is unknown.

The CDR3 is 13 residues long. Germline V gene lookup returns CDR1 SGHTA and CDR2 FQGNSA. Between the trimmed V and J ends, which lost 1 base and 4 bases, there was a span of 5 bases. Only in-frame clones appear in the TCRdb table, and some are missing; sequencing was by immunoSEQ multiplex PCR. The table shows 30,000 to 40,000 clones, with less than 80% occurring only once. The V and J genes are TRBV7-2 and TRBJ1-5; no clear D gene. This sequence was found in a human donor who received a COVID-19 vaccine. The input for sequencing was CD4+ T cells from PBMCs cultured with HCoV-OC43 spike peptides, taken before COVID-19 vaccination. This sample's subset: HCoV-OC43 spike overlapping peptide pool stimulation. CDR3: CASSLEQNQPQHF. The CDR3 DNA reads TGTGCCAGCAGCTTAGAGCAGAATCAGCCCCAGCATTTT.